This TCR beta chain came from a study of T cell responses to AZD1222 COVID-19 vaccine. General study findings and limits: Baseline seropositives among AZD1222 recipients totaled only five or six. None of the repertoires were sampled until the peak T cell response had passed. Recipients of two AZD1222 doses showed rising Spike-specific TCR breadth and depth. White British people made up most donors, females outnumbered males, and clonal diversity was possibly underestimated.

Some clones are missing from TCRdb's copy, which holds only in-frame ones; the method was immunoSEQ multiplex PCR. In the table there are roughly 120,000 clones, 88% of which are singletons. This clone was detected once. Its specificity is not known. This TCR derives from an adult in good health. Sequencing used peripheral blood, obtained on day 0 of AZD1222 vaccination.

The CDR3 sequence: CAWSPTGASPLHF. Here the CDR3 DNA reads TGTGCCTGGAGTCCGACAGGGGCTTCACCCCTCCACTTT. The chain links TRBV30 to TRBJ1-6, with 8 bases identical to TRBD1. This CDR3 spans 13 amino acids. Germline V gene data show CDR1 as GTSNPN and CDR2 as SVGIG (reference sequence). J lost 9 bases, V lost 2 bases, and 3 bases had no gene match.